Presented here are 6 T cell receptor beta chains from one specimen sequenced in a study of human T cells and chemical hapten exposure. Regarding time point: patch test 3, about 24 weeks after DPC sensitization. The sample's treatment: therapeutic diphenylcyclopropenone sensitization with weekly scalp DPC. TCRdb passed the RACE reads through MiXCR, listing each CDR3 protein once. The table has 80,000 to 100,000 distinct CDR3 sequences, roughly a quarter seen once. Specimen: whole blood, collected in connection with sensitization to the hapten diphenylcyclopropenone (DPC). The source is a middle-aged man with alopecia areata. Some clones in this sample may be carry-over from other donors' samples.

The rearrangement uses TRBV19 and TRBJ2-2; D might be TRBD1 (6 bases). Trimming took off 3 bases at V and 3 bases at J, with 11 bases between the two ends. The CDR3 consists of 15 residues. Germline values: CDR1 LNHDA, CDR2 SQIVND (reference sequence). CDR3 sequence: CASSISQGHTGELFF. DNA of the CDR3: TGTGCCAGTAGTATTAGCCAGGGGCACACCGGGGAGCTGTTTTTT. Looking up the rest from reference TRBV19 and TRBJ2-2 gives the full variable domain: DGGITQSPKYLFRKEGQNVTLSCEQNLNHDAMYWYRQDPGQGLRLIYYSQIVNDFQKGDIAEGYSVSREKKESFPLTVTSAQKNPTAFYLCASSISQGHTGELFFGEGSRLTVL.

This clonotype was seen ten or more times. The rearrangement uses TRBV20-1 and TRBJ1-2; 7 nucleotides align to TRBD1. The germline gives CDR1 DFQATT, CDR2 SNEGSKA (reference sequence). This CDR3 is built from 14 residues. With V trimmed by 4 bases and J by 1 base, 6 bases remained unmatched. DNA of the CDR3: TGCAGTGCTACTACAGGGGAGGGTAACTATGGCTACACCTTC. It is translated as CSATTGEGNYGYTF.

The chain uses TRBV15 and TRBJ2-3; D unresolved. With 0 bases removed from V and 4 bases from J, the gap between germline ends came to 8 bases. The CDR3 has 14 residues. CDR1 and CDR2 (germline): LNHNV, YYDKDF (reference sequence). The CDR3 spells CATSRDRIADTQYF. The CDR3 nucleotides read TGTGCCACCAGCAGAGATCGAATAGCAGATACGCAGTATTTT.

The genes are TRBV7-9 and TRBJ2-7; possible D gene TRBD2, 5 bases. V was trimmed by 1 base and J by 2 bases, leaving 15 bases between them. CDR3 length: 16 amino acids. CDR1 and CDR2 (germline): SEHNR, FQNEAQ (reference sequence). CDR3 in DNA: TGTGCCAGCAGCTTAGAACCGAGGGAAGTGCCCTACGAGCAGTACTTC. It specifies CASSLEPREVPYEQYF. The full variable domain, with the rest looked up from reference TRBV7-9 and TRBJ2-7, is DTGVSQNPRHKITKRGQNVTFRCDPISEHNRLYWYRQTLGQGPEFLTYFQNEAQLEKSRLLSDRFSAERPKGSFSTLEIQRTEQGDSAMYLCASSLEPREVPYEQYFGPGTRLTVT.

This chain connects TRBV7-2 to TRBJ2-5, with 10 bases that match TRBD1. CDR3 size: 15 residues. The V segment lost 1 base and the J segment 4 bases; nucleotides outside the gene matches: 3. The germline V gene encodes CDR1 SGHTA and CDR2 FQGNSA. The CDR3 bases are TGTGCCAGCAGCTTAGTAGACAGGGGGCGAGAGACCCAGTACTTC. It is translated as CASSLVDRGRETQYF.

This chain connects TRBV3-1 to TRBJ1-1, with D hard to call. The CDR3 length is 13 residues. Germline-derived CDR1 and CDR2 are LGHDT and YNNKEL (reference sequence). Between the trimmed V and J ends, which lost 2 bases and 2 bases, there was a span of 6 bases. The chain's CDR3 is CASSQNFNTEAFF. For the CDR3, the DNA is TGTGCCAGCAGCCAAAACTTTAACACTGAAGCTTTCTTT.